Included here is one T cell receptor beta chain sequence, with context. Its antigen is undetermined. The data were produced by immunoSEQ multiplex PCR, yet TCRdb's version contains in-frame clones alone and is incomplete. The sample shows about 120,000 clones, around 87% of them seen only once. These data originate in a study of T cell responses to AZD1222 COVID-19 vaccine. V was cut by 1 base and J by 6 bases, with 7 bases left in between. The germline V gene has CDR1 SGHVS and CDR2 FQNEAQ. CDR3 length equals 14 residues. Whole-study findings and limits: Regions 160-218 and 743-854 held dominance among vaccine-associated CD4 TCRs, which spanned spike. Just 5 to 7 AZD1222 recipients tested seropositive at baseline.

This specimen was peripheral blood, taken 28 days after the second AZD1222 dose. V gene TRBV7-8 combines with J gene TRBJ1-6; a weak D match, TRBD1 (5 bases). This sequence originates from an adult who received the AZD1222 COVID-19 vaccine. The CDR3 DNA sequence: TGTGCCAGCAGCTTAGGGGGGTTTAATTCACCCCTCCACTTT. Protein product: CASSLGGFNSPLHF.